This T cell receptor beta chain was obtained from a study of blood T cell repertoires in COVID-19. About the research overall: From the United States, Italy and Spain came samples of acute and convalescent COVID-19. The cDNA or gDNA used as material had been derived from T cells, B-cell-depleted T cells, or PBMCs.

Germline assignment: CDR1 KGHSH and CDR2 LQKENI. This CDR3 contains 15 residues. With V trimmed by 6 bases and J by 2 bases, 5 bases remained unmatched. Study processing details: Amplification with reference gene primers provided the estimates of nucleated cell counts. This table comes from immunoSEQ multiplex PCR, and its TCRdb copy is limited to in-frame clones, with some not included. V, J and clone size reflect that table, while D and trimming were determined from the DNA. The sample includes roughly 260,000 clones, more than 70% of them seen just once. This rearrangement joins TRBV18 to TRBJ1-1; 11 bases line up with TRBD1. This receptor was taken from a woman aged 50 to 60 with acute or convalescent COVID-19. Sequenced: peripheral blood. CDR3 sequence: CASSLRTGGNTEAFF. The DNA of the CDR3 is TGTGCCAGCTCGCTCAGGACAGGGGGCAACACTGAAGCTTTCTTT.